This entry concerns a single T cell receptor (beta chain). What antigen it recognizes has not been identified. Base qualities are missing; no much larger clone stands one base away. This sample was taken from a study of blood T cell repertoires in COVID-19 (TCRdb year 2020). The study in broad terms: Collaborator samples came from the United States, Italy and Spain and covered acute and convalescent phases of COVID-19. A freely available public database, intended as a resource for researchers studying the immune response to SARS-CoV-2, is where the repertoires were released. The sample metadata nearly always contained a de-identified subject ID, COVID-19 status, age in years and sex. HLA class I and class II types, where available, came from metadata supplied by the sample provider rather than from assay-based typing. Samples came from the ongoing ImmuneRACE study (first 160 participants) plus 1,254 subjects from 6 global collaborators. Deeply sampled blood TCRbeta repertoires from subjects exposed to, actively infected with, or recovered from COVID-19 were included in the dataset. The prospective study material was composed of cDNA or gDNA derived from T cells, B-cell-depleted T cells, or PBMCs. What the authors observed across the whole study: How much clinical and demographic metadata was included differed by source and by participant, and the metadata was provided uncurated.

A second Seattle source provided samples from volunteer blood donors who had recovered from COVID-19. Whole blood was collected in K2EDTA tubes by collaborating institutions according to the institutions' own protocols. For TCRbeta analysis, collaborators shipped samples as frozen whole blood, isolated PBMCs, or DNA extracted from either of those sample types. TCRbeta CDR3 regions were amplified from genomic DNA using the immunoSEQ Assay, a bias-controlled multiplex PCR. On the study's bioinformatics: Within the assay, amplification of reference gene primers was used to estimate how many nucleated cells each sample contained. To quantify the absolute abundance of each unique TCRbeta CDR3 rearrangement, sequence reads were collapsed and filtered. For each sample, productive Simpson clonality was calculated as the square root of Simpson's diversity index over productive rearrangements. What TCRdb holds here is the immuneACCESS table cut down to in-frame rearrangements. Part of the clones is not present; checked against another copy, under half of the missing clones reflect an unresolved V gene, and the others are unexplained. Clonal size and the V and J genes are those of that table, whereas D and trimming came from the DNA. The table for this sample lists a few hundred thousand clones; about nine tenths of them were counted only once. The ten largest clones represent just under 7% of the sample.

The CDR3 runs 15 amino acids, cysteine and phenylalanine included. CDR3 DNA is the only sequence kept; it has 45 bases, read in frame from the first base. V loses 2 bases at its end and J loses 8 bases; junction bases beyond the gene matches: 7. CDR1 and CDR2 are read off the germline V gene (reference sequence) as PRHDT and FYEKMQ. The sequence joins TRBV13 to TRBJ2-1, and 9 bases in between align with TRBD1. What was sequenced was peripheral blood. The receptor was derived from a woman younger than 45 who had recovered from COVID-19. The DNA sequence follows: TGTGCCAGCAGCTTACCGGGACAGGGTGTTCATGAGCAGTTCTTC. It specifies CASSLPGQGVHEQFF.